Here is one TCR beta chain with its context. Produced via immunoSEQ multiplex PCR; TCRdb's table is partial and in-frame only. The table lists under 45,000 clones, around four fifths of them singletons. These data are taken from a study of blood T cell repertoires in COVID-19. Study context: Researchers got acute and convalescent COVID-19 samples from the United States, Italy and Spain. PBMCs, B-cell-depleted T cells, or T cells were the source of the cDNA or gDNA that made up the material.

CDR3 length equals 13 residues. CDR1 MGHDK and CDR2 SYGVNS come from the germline V gene. The V end was cut by 1 base, the J end by 3 bases, with 6 bases between. This chain uses TRBV25-1 with TRBJ1-2; D is ambiguous. The sequence derives from a human donor in a cohort sampled during active COVID-19. Source material: peripheral blood. The CDR3 coding sequence is TGTGCCAGCAGTGAATCCGGGGACTATGGCTACACCTTC. It yields the protein CASSESGDYGYTF.